This entry lists 10 T cell receptor beta chains sequenced from one sample in a study of blood T cell repertoires in COVID-19. Sequenced by immunoSEQ multiplex PCR; TCRdb stores in-frame clones only, minus some. The table lists over 250,000 clones, 87% of them singletons. Sample: PBMCs or T cells enriched from blood (not recorded which). Receptors originate from a woman aged 25 to 39 who had recovered from COVID-19.

The chain uses TRBV29-1 and TRBJ2-5; 7 bases are a match to TRBD1. CDR1 and CDR2 (germline): SQVTM, ANQGSEA. This CDR3 is 15 amino acids long. Trimming took 3 bases from V and 4 from J; bases not matched to a gene: 11. The CDR3 region has the DNA TGCAGCGTTGAGCAGGCAGGGGGAACGGGAGAGACCCAGTACTTC. Protein: CSVEQAGGTGETQYF.

The chain has TRBV29-1 and TRBJ2-5; 7 nucleotides agree with TRBD2. This CDR3 spans 12 amino acids. The trim removed 7 bases at V and 4 bases at J, leaving 6 bases unmatched. Looked up from germline, CDR1 is SQVTM and CDR2 is ANQGSEA. The CDR3 protein is CSARPGGETQYF. The CDR3 nucleotides are TGCAGCGCAAGGCCGGGAGGAGAGACCCAGTACTTC.

The chain employs TRBV2 and TRBJ2-7; D is perhaps TRBD2 (6 bases). Germline values: CDR1 SNHLY, CDR2 FYNNEI. Trimming left V 8 bases short and J 5 bases short, with 10 bases between. The CDR3 length is 11 residues. The CDR3 is CASLGGDEQYF. In DNA form, the CDR3 reads TGTGCCAGCCTGGGAGGCGACGAGCAGTACTTC.

The sample holds one count of this clone. V and J are TRBV7-9 and TRBJ1-1, with 7 bases identical to TRBD1. CDR3 length equals 13 residues. The germline CDR1 and CDR2 sequences are SEHNR and FQNEAQ (reference sequence). V lost 5 bases, J lost 7 bases, and 7 bases stayed unmatched. CDR3 bases: TGTGCCAGCAGCCCCCGGGACAGCGTTGAAGCTTTCTTT. It translates to CASSPRDSVEAFF.

The chain is built from TRBV28 and TRBJ1-5; no clear D. Per the germline V gene, CDR1 is MDHEN and CDR2 is SYDVKM. The V end lost 6 bases, the J end lost 3 bases, and 9 bases lay between the germline ends. This CDR3 is built from 13 residues. The CDR3 nucleotides are TGTGCCAGCAGGTTGCAGGCCAATCAGCCCCAGCATTTT. Its protein product is CASRLQANQPQHF.

V usage is TRBV9 and J usage is TRBJ2-2; a possible D gene is TRBD1 (5 bases). The CDR3 consists of 16 residues. V was cut by 0 bases and J by 0 bases, with 9 bases left in between. The V gene's germline CDR1 is SGDLS and CDR2 YYNGEE. CDR3 in amino acids: CASSVDAGTNTGELFF. The CDR3 DNA is TGTGCCAGCAGCGTAGATGCAGGGACGAACACCGGGGAGCTGTTTTTT. Combining the CDR3 with reference TRBV9 and TRBJ2-2 gives the whole variable domain DSGVTQTPKHLITATGQRVTLRCSPRSGDLSVYWYQQSLDQGLQFLIQYYNGEERAKGNILERFSAQQFPDLHSELNLSSLELGDSALYFCASSVDAGTNTGELFFGEGSRLTVL.

V gene TRBV24-1 combines with J gene TRBJ1-2; tentative D call: TRBD1 (5 bases). Germline V gene data show CDR1 as KGHDR and CDR2 as SFDVKD. With 2 bases removed from V and 6 bases from J, the gap between germline ends came to 18 bases. This CDR3 is built from 16 residues. CDR3 sequence reads: CATSDSHVQGSHGYTF. The CDR3 region has the DNA TGTGCCACCAGTGATTCCCACGTCCAGGGATCCCATGGCTACACCTTC.

CDR3 protein: CASSLGVLLGGGDYGYTF. The CDR3 DNA reads TGTGCCAGCAGCTTAGGAGTTTTATTAGGCGGGGGCGACTATGGCTACACCTTC. The chain carries TRBV7-9 and TRBJ1-2, with D perhaps matching TRBD1 (6 bases). V lost 1 base to trimming and J lost 3 bases, with 21 bases between them. Germline V CDR1 and CDR2: SEHNR, FQNEAQ (reference sequence). The CDR3 spans 18 residues.

The chain has TRBV11-2 and TRBJ1-2, with D tentatively TRBD1 (6 bases). Trimming removed 5 bases from V and 5 bases from J, with 9 bases in between. The CDR3 covers 12 residues. Looked up from germline, CDR1 is SGHAT and CDR2 is FQNNGV. The CDR3 is CASSEGDYGYTF. CDR3 DNA sequence: TGTGCCAGCAGCGAGGGGGATTATGGCTACACCTTC.

V gene TRBV27 combines with J gene TRBJ1-2, with a weak D call TRBD1 (6 bases). V was cut by 2 bases and J by 3 bases, with 10 bases left in between. The length of the CDR3 is 14 residues. The germline V gene has CDR1 MNHEY and CDR2 SMNVEV (reference sequence). The CDR3 sequence is CASSLQGFDYGYTF. CDR3 DNA: TGTGCCAGCAGTTTACAGGGGTTTGACTATGGCTACACCTTC.